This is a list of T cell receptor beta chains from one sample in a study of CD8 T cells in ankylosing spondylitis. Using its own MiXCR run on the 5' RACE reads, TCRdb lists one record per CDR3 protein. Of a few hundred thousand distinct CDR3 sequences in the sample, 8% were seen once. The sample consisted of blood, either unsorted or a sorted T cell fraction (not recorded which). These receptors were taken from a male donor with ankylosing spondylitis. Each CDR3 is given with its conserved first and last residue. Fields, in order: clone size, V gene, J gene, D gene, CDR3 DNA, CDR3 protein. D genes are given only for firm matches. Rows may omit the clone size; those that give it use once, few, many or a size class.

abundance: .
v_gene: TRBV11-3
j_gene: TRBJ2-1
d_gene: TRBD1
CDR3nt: TGTGCCAGCAGCCCAGCCGGGACAGGGTATACTGAGCAGTTCTTC
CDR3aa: CASSPAGTGYTEQFF

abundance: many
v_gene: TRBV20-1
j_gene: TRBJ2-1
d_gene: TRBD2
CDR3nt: TGCAGTGCTGTTCGGGGACTAGCGGTAAATGAGCAGTTCTTC
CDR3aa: CSAVRGLAVNEQFF

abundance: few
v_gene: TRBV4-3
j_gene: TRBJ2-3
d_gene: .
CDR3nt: TGCGCCAGCAGCCAAGATGGACAGTTAGAGACAGATACGCAGTATTTT
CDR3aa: CASSQDGQLETDTQYF

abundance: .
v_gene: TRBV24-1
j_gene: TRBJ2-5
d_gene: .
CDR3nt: TGTGCCACCAGTGATGGGGGGTACCAAGAGACCCAGTACTTC
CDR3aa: CATSDGGYQETQYF

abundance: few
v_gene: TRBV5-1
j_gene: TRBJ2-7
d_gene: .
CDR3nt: TGCGCCAGCAGCTTGGGAAGGGGGGCCATCAGGACGTACGAGCAGTACTTC
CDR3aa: CASSLGRGAIRTYEQYF

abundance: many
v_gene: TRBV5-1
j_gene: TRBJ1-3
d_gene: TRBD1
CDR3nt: TGCGCCAGCAGCACGACAGGGGCTGGAAACACCATATATTTT
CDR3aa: CASSTTGAGNTIYF

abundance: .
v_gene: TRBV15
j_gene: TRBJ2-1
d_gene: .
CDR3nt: TGTGCCACCAGCAGAGAGGGGGGTTCCTACAATGAGCAGTTCTTC
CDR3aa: CATSREGGSYNEQFF

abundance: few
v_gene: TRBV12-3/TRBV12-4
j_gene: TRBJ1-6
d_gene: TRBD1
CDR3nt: TGTGCCAGCAGTTTTGAGGGACAGGGTAATTCACCCCTCCACTTT
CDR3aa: CASSFEGQGNSPLHF

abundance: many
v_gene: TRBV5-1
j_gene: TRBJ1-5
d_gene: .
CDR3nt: TGCGCCAGCAGCTTGGGGGAGAACAATCAGCCCCAGCATTTT
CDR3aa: CASSLGENNQPQHF

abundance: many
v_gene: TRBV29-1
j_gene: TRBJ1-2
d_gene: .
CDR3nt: TGCAGCGTTTTGCGAGGGGGGCCTGGGGGCTACACCTTC
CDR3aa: CSVLRGGPGGYTF

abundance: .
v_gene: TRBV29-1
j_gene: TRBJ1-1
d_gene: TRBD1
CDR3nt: TGCAGCGACCTGCGACAGGGGGCGGCTGAAGCTTTCTTT
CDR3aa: CSDLRQGAAEAFF

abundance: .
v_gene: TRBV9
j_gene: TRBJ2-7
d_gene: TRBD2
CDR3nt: TGTGCCAGCAGCGCGGGACTAGCGGACTCCTACGAGCAGTACTTC
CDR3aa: CASSAGLADSYEQYF

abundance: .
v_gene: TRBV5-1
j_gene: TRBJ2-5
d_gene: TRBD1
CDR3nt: TGCGCCAGCACTCTGGACAGGGTAGAAGAGACCCAGTACTTC
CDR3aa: CASTLDRVEETQYF

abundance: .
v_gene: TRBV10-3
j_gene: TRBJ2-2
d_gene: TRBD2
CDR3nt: TGTGCCATCTCTAGCGGGAGGGACACCGGGGAGCTGTTTTTT
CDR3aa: CAISSGRDTGELFF

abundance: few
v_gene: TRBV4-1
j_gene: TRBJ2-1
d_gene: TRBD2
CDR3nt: TGCGCCAGCAGACAGGTACCTAGCGGGAGGGCCGTCAATGAGCAGTTCTTC
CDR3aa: CASRQVPSGRAVNEQFF

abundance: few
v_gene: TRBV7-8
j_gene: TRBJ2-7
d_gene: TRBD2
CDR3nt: TGTGCCAGCAGCTTAGGTGGGGGGGGAGGGACCTACGAGCAGTACTTC
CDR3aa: CASSLGGGGGTYEQYF

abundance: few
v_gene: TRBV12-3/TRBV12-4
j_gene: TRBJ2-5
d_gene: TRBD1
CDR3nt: TGTGCCAGCAGACACAGGGGGCTGGGAGAGACCCAGTACTTC
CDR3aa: CASRHRGLGETQYF

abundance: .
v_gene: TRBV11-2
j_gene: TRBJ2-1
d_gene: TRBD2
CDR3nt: TGTGCCAGCAGCCCAGGACTAGCTGCGCCGTTCTTC
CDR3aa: CASSPGLAAPFF

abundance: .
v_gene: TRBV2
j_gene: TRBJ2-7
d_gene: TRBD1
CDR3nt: TGTGCCAGCAGGACAGGGTACTCCTACGAGCAGTACTTC
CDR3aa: CASRTGYSYEQYF

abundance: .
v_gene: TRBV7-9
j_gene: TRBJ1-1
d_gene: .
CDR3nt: TGTGCCAGCAGCTGGGATACTCGGAACACTGAAGCTTTCTTT
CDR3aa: CASSWDTRNTEAFF

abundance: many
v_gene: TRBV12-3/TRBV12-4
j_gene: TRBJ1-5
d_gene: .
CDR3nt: TGTGCCAGCAGTCCCTCCGGACGCGAAAATCAGCCCCAGCATTTT
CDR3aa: CASSPSGRENQPQHF

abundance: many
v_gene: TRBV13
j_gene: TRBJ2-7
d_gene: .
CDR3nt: TGTGCCAGCAGCTTCCATCGCTCCGAGCAGTACTTC
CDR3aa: CASSFHRSEQYF

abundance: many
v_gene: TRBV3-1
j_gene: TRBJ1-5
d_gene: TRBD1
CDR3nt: TGTGCCAGCAGCCAAGGGACAGGGGCTAATCAGCCCCAGCATTTT
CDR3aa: CASSQGTGANQPQHF

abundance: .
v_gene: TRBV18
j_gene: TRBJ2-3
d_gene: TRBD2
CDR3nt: TGTGCCAGCTCACCGACTAGCGAGCGCACAGATACGCAGTATTTT
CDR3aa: CASSPTSERTDTQYF

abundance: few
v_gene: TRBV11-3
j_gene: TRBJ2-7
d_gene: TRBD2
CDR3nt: TGTGCCAGCAGCTGGAGCGGGACTGAAGGGTACGAGCAGTACTTC
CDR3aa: CASSWSGTEGYEQYF

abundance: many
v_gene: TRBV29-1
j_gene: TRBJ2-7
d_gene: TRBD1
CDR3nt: TGCAGCGTCAGGGGTGGGGGAAACAGGGGGGTTCGAGGCGAGCAGTACTTC
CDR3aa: CSVRGGGNRGVRGEQYF

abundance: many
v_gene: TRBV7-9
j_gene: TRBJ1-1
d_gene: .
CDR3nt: TGTGCCAGCAGCACGACGGCAGGGTTCACTGAAGCTTTCTTT
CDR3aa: CASSTTAGFTEAFF

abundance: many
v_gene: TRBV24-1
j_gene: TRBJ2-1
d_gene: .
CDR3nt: TGTGCCACCAGTGCGCGGACAACATCCTACAATGAGCAGTTCTTC
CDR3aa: CATSARTTSYNEQFF

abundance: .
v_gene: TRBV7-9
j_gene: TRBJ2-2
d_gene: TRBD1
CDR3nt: TGTGCCAGCAGCTTAGCGTTTGGACAGGGAAACACCGGGGAGCTGTTTTTT
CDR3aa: CASSLAFGQGNTGELFF

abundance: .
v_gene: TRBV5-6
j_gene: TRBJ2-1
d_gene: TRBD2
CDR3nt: TGTGCCAGCAGCTTTGGCGGGAGTATCAATGAGCAGTTCTTC
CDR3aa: CASSFGGSINEQFF

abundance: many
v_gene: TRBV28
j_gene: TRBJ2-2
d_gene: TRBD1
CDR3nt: TGTGCCAGCAGTTTAATAGGTCAGGGGGACACCGGGGAGCTGTTTTTT
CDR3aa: CASSLIGQGDTGELFF

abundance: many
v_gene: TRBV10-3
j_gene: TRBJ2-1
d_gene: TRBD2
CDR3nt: TGTGCCATCATAGGGACTAGCGGGAGGCAGTTCTTC
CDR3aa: CAIIGTSGRQFF

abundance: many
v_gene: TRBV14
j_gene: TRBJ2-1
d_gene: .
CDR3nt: TGTGCCAGCAGCCAAGACCAGTGGGGACTCAAGAGCTCCTACAATGAGCAGTTCTTC
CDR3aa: CASSQDQWGLKSSYNEQFF

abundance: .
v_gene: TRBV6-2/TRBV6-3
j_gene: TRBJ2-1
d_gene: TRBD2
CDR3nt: TGTGCCACCGGACTAGCTCACAATGAGCAGTTCTTC
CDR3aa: CATGLAHNEQFF

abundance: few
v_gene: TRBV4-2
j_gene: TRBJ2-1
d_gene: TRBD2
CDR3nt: TGTGCCAGCAGCCGAAAGCGGGAGGCCTTTTACAATGAGCAGTTCTTC
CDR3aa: CASSRKREAFYNEQFF

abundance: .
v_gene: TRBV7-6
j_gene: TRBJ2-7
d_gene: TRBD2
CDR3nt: TGTGCCAGCAGCCCCTCGGGGCTAGCGGGAGGGCTAGCCTACGAGCAGTACTTC
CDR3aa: CASSPSGLAGGLAYEQYF

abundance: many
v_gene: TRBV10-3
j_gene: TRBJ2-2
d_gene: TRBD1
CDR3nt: TGTGCCATCAGCCGGGACAGCCAAAACACCGGGGAGCTGTTTTTT
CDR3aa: CAISRDSQNTGELFF